A single TCR beta chain is shown here with its context. Assay used: immunoSEQ multiplex PCR; TCRdb lists only in-frame clones, some missing. Counted here are over 100,000 clones, 90% to 95% occurring once; the ten biggest clones make up less than 2%. The record originates from a study of T cell changes during pregnancy in multiple sclerosis. The sequencing used peripheral blood, collected in the third trimester of pregnancy. The receptor comes from a female donor with multiple sclerosis, enrolled in a pregnancy study.

DNA for the CDR3: TGTGCCAGCAGCCCTGGGACAGCGACCTTCGAAAAACTGTTTTTT. It translates to CASSPGTATFEKLFF. This chain uses TRBV7-9 with TRBJ1-4; 7 bases align to TRBD1. Germline trimming cut 5 bases from V and 8 bases from J; bases unmatched to any gene: 11. CDR1 is SEHNR and CDR2 is FQNEAQ in the germline V gene (reference sequence). There are 15 residues in the CDR3. Full variable domain (remainder filled in from reference TRBV7-9 and TRBJ1-4): DTGVSQNPRHKITKRGQNVTFRCDPISEHNRLYWYRQTLGQGPEFLTYFQNEAQLEKSRLLSDRFSAERPKGSFSTLEIQRTEQGDSAMYLCASSPGTATFEKLFFGSGTQLSVL.